The T cell receptor beta chain under discussion was sequenced for a study of T cell responses to AZD1222 COVID-19 vaccine. Trimming at V came to 4 bases and at J to 7 bases, leaving 14 bases not matched to a gene. CDR3 length equals 16 residues. The germline V gene has CDR1 SGDLS and CDR2 YYNGEE. Some clones are missing from TCRdb's copy, which holds only in-frame ones; the method was immunoSEQ multiplex PCR. The data contain about 79,000 clones, roughly 94% of them singletons. V gene TRBV9 combines with J gene TRBJ2-5; 9 positions agree with TRBD1. The TCR comes from an adult in good health. Here the sequenced sample was peripheral blood, taken on day 0 of MenACWY control vaccination. The chain's CDR3 is CASSSRSTGGGGTQYF. CDR3 DNA sequence: TGTGCCAGCAGCTCTCGCAGCACAGGGGGCGGCGGGACCCAGTACTTC. The full variable domain, rest sourced from reference TRBV9 and TRBJ2-5, is DSGVTQTPKHLITATGQRVTLRCSPRSGDLSVYWYQQSLDQGLQFLIQYYNGEERAKGNILERFSAQQFPDLHSELNLSSLELGDSALYFCASSSRSTGGGGTQYFGPGTRLLVL.